Listed here are 12 T cell receptor beta chains from one sample, sequenced in a study of blood T cell repertoires in COVID-19. TCRdb's table, derived via immunoSEQ multiplex PCR, lists solely in-frame clones and lacks some. Altogether 250,000 to 300,000 clones are present, around 84% being singletons, with the ten largest covering about 16%. The source material was PBMCs or T cells enriched from blood (not recorded which). The origin of the receptors is a man younger than 30 who had recovered from COVID-19.

The chain combines TRBV14 with TRBJ2-3; weak D call: TRBD1 (5 bases). Germline CDR1 reads SGHDN; CDR2 reads FVKESK. The germline V and J ends were trimmed by 1 base and 6 bases, with 26 bases remaining between them. This CDR3 comprises 19 residues. The CDR3 is CASSQGYLRTRAFSDTQYF. The CDR3 DNA is TGTGCCAGCAGCCAAGGATACCTACGGACCAGGGCGTTTTCGGATACGCAGTATTTT.

V gene TRBV19 combines with J gene TRBJ1-5, with 7 nucleotides matching TRBD1. Losses at the gene ends were 4 bases for V and 3 bases for J; bases not matched to a gene: 9. Germline CDR1 and CDR2: LNHDA and SQIVND (reference sequence). CDR3 length: 16 residues. Here the CDR3 DNA reads TGTGCCAGTAGTACCGCCACACAGGGGCTCAATCAGCCCCAGCATTTT. Translation gives CASSTATQGLNQPQHF.

The rearrangement joins TRBV29-1 to TRBJ1-4, with 8 bases aligning to TRBD1. The CDR3 loop spans 14 amino acids. V was pared by 6 bases and J by 7 bases, with 10 bases of the junction left unmatched. The germline V gene encodes CDR1 SQVTM and CDR2 ANQGSEA. CDR3 amino acids: CSVSDRGETEKLFF. In nucleotides, the CDR3 is TGCAGCGTCAGCGACAGGGGAGAGACTGAAAAACTGTTTTTT.

The rearrangement uses TRBV27 and TRBJ1-2; D not resolved. The CDR3 spans 14 residues. V gave up 5 bases and J gave up 5 bases, with 15 bases separating them. The germline V gene has CDR1 MNHEY and CDR2 SMNVEV (reference sequence). For the CDR3, the DNA is TGTGCCAGCAGTCAAACAACAGCTGGGTATGGCTACACCTTC. Its protein product is CASSQTTAGYGYTF.

The V and J genes are TRBV12-3 or TRBV12-4 and TRBJ1-6; no reliable D call. This CDR3 is built from 12 residues. The V gene lost 2 bases and the J gene lost 17 bases, with 13 bases spanning the gap. CDR3 amino acids: CASSLSGNSIHF. The CDR3 DNA reads as TGTGCCAGCAGTTTATCGGGAAATTCGATCCACTTT.

The chain has TRBV11-3 and TRBJ1-2, with unresolved D. With 1 base removed from V and 2 bases from J, the gap between germline ends came to 14 bases. CDR3 size: 16 residues. CDR1 is SGHNT, CDR2 YENEEA, per germline. CDR3 bases: TGTGCCAGCAGCTTAGCACCCCTATCCTACAACTATGGCTACACCTTC. This codes for CASSLAPLSYNYGYTF.

The chain links TRBV10-3 to TRBJ1-3, with D possibly TRBD1 on 5 matching bases. Trimming removed 0 bases from V and 2 bases from J, with 11 bases in between. The CDR3 length is 16 residues. CDR1 ENHRY and CDR2 SYGVKD come from the germline V gene. The CDR3, as DNA: TGTGCCATCAGTGAGTCCCGTTCAGGGACTGGAAACACCATATATTTT. Amino acid sequence: CAISESRSGTGNTIYF.

The rearrangement links TRBV5-1 to TRBJ2-5; 9 bases agree with TRBD1. The CDR3 has 16 residues. CDR1 is SGHRS, CDR2 YFSETQ, per germline. Losses at the gene ends were 3 bases for V and 5 bases for J; bases not matched to a gene: 11. CDR3 amino acids: CASSSPGQGTGETQYF. The DNA of the CDR3 is TGCGCCAGCAGCTCACCGGGACAGGGTACGGGGGAGACCCAGTACTTC.

V usage is TRBV19 and J usage is TRBJ1-5; no clear D gene. Deletions cut 2 bases from V and 2 bases from J, with 13 bases between. Germline V gene lookup returns CDR1 LNHDA and CDR2 SQIVND (reference sequence). The CDR3 is 16 residues long. The CDR3 region is CASSILAESGNQPQHF. In DNA form, the CDR3 reads TGTGCCAGTAGTATACTCGCGGAGTCTGGCAATCAGCCCCAGCATTTT.

The V call is TRBV7-9, the J call TRBJ1-1; 9 nucleotides match TRBD1. V was pared by 6 bases and J by 1 base, with 12 bases of the junction left unmatched. Per the germline V gene, CDR1 is SEHNR and CDR2 is FQNEAQ (reference sequence). The CDR3 spans 17 residues. This chain's CDR3 is CASRSSTGGGGNTEAFF. The DNA for the CDR3 is TGTGCCAGCAGATCGAGCACAGGGGGCGGAGGGAACACTGAAGCTTTCTTT.

This clone came up once. V and J are TRBV27 and TRBJ1-1; 9 bases line up with TRBD1. Looked up from germline, CDR1 is MNHEY and CDR2 is SMNVEV (reference sequence). V was pared by 9 bases and J by 5 bases, with 4 bases of the junction left unmatched. The CDR3 totals 12 residues. The CDR3, as DNA: TGTGCCAGTAAGACAGGGGGAACTGAAGCTTTCTTT. Amino acid sequence: CASKTGGTEAFF.

J is TRBJ2-7 and V is TRBV6-1, with 9 bases lining up with TRBD2. The germline V gene encodes CDR1 MNHNS and CDR2 SASEGT. This CDR3 comprises 16 residues. Trimming at V came to 2 bases and at J to 0 bases, leaving 5 bases not matched to a gene. The CDR3 nucleotides read TGTGCCAGCAGTGAAATTAGCGGGAGCCCCTCCTACGAGCAGTACTTC. Translated: CASSEISGSPSYEQYF.